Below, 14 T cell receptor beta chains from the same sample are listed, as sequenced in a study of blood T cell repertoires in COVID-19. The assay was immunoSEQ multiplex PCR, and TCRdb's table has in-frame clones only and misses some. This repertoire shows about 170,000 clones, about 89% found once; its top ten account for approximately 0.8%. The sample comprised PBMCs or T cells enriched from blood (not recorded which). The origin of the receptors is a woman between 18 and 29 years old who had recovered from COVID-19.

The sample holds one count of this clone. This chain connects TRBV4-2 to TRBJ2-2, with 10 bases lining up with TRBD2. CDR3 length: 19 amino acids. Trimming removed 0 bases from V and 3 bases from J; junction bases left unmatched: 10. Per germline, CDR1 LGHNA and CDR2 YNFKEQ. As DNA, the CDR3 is TGTGCCAGCAGCCAAGAAAGCGTGGGAAGCGGGAGGGACACCGGGGAGCTGTTTTTT. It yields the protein CASSQESVGSGRDTGELFF.

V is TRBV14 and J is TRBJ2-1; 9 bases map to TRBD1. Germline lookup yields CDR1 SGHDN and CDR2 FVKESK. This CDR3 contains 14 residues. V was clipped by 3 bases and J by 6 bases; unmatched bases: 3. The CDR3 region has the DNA TGTGCCAGCAGCCAGACGACAGGGGGCAATGAGCAGTTCTTC. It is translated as CASSQTTGGNEQFF.

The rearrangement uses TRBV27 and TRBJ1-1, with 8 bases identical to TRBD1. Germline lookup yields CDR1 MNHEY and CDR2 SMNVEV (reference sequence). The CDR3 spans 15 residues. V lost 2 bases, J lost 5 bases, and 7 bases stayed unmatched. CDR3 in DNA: TGTGCCAGCAGTTTACTTGGACAGGGAATAACTGAAGCTTTCTTT. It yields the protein CASSLLGQGITEAFF.

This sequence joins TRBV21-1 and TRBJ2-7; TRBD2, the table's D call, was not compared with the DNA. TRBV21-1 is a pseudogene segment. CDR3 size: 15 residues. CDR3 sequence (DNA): TGTGCCAGCAGCAATGGGACTAGCGGGGCCTACGAGCAGTACTTC. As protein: CASSNGTSGAYEQYF.

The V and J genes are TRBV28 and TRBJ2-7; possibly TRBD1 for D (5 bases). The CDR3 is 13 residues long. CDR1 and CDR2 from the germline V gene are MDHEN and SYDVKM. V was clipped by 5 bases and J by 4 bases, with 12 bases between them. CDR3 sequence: CASSRTSIYEQYF. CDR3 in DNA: TGTGCCAGCAGTCGGACAAGCATATACGAGCAGTACTTC.

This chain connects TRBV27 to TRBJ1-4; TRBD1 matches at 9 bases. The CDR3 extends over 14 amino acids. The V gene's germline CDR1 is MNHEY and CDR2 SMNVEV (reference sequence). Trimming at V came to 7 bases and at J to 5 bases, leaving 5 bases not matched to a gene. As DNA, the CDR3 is TGTGCCAGCAAGGAAGGGACAGGGAATGAAAAACTGTTTTTT. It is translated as CASKEGTGNEKLFF.

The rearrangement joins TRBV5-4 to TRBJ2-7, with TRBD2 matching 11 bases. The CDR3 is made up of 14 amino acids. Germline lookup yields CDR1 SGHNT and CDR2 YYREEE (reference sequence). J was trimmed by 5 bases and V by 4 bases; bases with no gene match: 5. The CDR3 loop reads CASSRLAGSDEQYF. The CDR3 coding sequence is TGTGCCAGCAGCCGACTAGCGGGAAGCGACGAGCAGTACTTC.

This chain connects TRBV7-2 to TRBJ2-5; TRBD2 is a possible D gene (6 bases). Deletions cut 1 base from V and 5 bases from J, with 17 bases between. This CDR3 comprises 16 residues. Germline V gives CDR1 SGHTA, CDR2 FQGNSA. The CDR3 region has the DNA TGTGCCAGCAGCTTAGTTAGCCACTCGGGGAGGGAGACCCAGTACTTC. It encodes CASSLVSHSGRETQYF.

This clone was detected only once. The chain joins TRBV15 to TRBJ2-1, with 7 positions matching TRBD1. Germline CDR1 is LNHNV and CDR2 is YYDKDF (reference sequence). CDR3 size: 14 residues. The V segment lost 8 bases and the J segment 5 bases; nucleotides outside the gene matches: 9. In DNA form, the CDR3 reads TGTGCCACCTCTTTAGGGGGCTCTGACAATGAGCAGTTCTTC. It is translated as CATSLGGSDNEQFF.

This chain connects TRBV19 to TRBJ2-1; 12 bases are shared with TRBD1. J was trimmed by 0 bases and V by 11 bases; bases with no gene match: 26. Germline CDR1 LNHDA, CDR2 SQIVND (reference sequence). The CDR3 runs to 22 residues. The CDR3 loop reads CAPKGVRDRGRSGTVSYNEQFF. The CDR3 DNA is TGTGCCCCAAAAGGGGTACGGGACAGGGGGCGAAGCGGGACAGTCTCCTACAATGAGCAGTTCTTC. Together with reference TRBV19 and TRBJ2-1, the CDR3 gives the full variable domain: DGGITQSPKYLFRKEGQNVTLSCEQNLNHDAMYWYRQDPGQGLRLIYYSQIVNDFQKGDIAEGYSVSREKKESFPLTVTSAQKNPTAFYLCAPKGVRDRGRSGTVSYNEQFFGPGTRLTVL.

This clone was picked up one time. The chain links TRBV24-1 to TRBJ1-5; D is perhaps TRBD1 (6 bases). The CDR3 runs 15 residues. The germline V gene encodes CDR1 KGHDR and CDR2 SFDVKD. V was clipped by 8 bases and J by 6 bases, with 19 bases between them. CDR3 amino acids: CATTREQGVFQPQHF. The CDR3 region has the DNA TGTGCCACCACTAGGGAACAGGGAGTTTTTCAGCCCCAGCATTTT.

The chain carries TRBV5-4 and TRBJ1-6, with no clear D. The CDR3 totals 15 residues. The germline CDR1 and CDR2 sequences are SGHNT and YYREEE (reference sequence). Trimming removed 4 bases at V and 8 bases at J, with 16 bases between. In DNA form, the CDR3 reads TGTGCCAGCAGCAAGACTGAGGGTTTGGATTCACCCCTCCACTTT. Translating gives CASSKTEGLDSPLHF.

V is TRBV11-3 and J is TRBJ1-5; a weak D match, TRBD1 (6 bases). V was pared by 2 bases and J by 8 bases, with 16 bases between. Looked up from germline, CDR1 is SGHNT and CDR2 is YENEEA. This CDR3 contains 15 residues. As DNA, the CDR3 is TGTGCCAGCAGCTTAAGTGGGGGACAAAAAAAGCCCCAGCATTTT. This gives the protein CASSLSGGQKKPQHF.

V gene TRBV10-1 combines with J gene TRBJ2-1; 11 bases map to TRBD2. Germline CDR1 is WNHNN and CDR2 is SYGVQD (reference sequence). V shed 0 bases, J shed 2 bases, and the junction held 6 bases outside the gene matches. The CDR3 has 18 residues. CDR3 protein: CASSESSSSGGTYNEQFF. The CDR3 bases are TGCGCCAGCAGTGAGTCGTCGTCTAGCGGGGGGACCTACAATGAGCAGTTCTTC.